The 28 T cell receptor beta chains listed next were all sequenced from one sample in a study of T cells in Graves' hyperthyroidism and ophthalmopathy. RNA transcripts yielded amplified TCR beta CDR3 regions. HTBI primers drove first-round RT-PCR of the TCR CDR3. In TCRdb, the multiplex PCR reads were re-called with MiXCR into one record per CDR3 protein. The sample lists hundreds of thousands of distinct CDR3 sequences; about 14% were seen once. The material sequenced was blood. Receptors originate from a woman aged 45-65 years with Graves' ophthalmopathy.

The chain recombines TRBV6-1 with TRBJ2-3; D gene uncertain. This CDR3 comprises 14 residues. Germline V gene sequence: CDR1 MNHNS, CDR2 SASEGT. Trimming removed 6 bases from V and 0 bases from J, with 10 bases in between. The CDR3 DNA sequence: TGTGCCAGCAGAAGACCCTCTAGCACAGATACGCAGTATTTT. Its translation: CASRRPSSTDTQYF.

This clonotype was observed at least ten times. V usage is TRBV18 and J usage is TRBJ2-3, with TRBD2 identical over 13 bases. The CDR3 consists of 16 residues. Germline lookup yields CDR1 KGHSH and CDR2 LQKENI. The junction had 3 bases not matched to a gene; V was cut back by 3 bases and J by 3 bases. CDR3 protein: CASSPGTSGTTDTQYF. The CDR3 bases are TGTGCCAGCTCACCTGGGACTAGCGGGACTACAGATACGCAGTATTTT.

The gene calls are TRBV29-1 and TRBJ2-1; 7 positions agree with TRBD2. Trimming cost V 7 bases and J 6 bases; bases outside gene matches: 21. The CDR3 totals 17 residues. The V gene's germline CDR1 is SQVTM and CDR2 ANQGSEA. CDR3 loop: CSAGRIGGRAVPNEQFF. The CDR3 nucleotides read TGCAGCGCCGGAAGGATTGGGGGGAGGGCCGTTCCCAATGAGCAGTTCTTC.

At least ten counts were recorded for this clonotype. The chain combines TRBV6-1 with TRBJ1-5, with 9 bases identical to TRBD1. The germline gives CDR1 MNHNS, CDR2 SASEGT. This CDR3 region has 14 residues. V lost 4 bases to trimming and J lost 4 bases; unmatched junction nucleotides: 2. CDR3 coding DNA: TGTGCCAGCAGTGCGGGACAGGGTAATCAGCCCCAGCATTTT. It translates to CASSAGQGNQPQHF.

Ten or more counts support this clonotype. V and J are TRBV9 and TRBJ1-1, with 8 bases fitting TRBD1. The CDR3 runs to 15 residues. The junction had 6 bases not matched to a gene; V was cut back by 4 bases and J by 1 base. Per the germline V gene, CDR1 is SGDLS and CDR2 is YYNGEE. CDR3 in DNA: TGTGCCAGCAGCACCCCAGGGGGCCAGAACACTGAAGCTTTCTTT. It encodes CASSTPGGQNTEAFF.

In this sample, this clonotype turned up many times. This sequence joins TRBV20-1 and TRBJ2-1; D call uncertain. This CDR3 has 11 amino acids. Trimming cost V 6 bases and J 9 bases, with 12 bases left between them. Germline-derived CDR1 and CDR2 are DFQATT and SNEGSKA (reference sequence). The CDR3 region is CSALVSGEQFF. CDR3 DNA sequence: TGCAGTGCCCTCGTTTCGGGTGAGCAGTTCTTC.

This clonotype was recorded at least ten times. The rearrangement links TRBV28 to TRBJ2-2; D may match TRBD1 or TRBD2 (5 bases each). CDR1 MDHEN and CDR2 SYDVKM come from the germline V gene. The CDR3 has 15 residues. V lost 7 bases and J 6 bases, leaving 18 bases between the germline ends. The CDR3 region has the DNA TGTGCCAGCATCCCGGCCGGGACCCGGGCCGGGGAGCTGTTTTTT. Translating it yields CASIPAGTRAGELFF.

V gene TRBV7-3 combines with J gene TRBJ2-2; 13 bases agree with TRBD2. This CDR3 has 16 residues. Germline CDR1 is SGHTA and CDR2 is FQGTGA. Trimming took 2 bases from V and 4 from J; bases not matched to a gene: 1. CDR3 loop: CASSLWTSGGTGELFF. DNA for the CDR3: TGTGCCAGCAGCTTATGGACTAGCGGGGGCACCGGGGAGCTGTTTTTT.

In this sample, this clonotype turned up many times. The chain couples TRBV20-1 to TRBJ2-5; D assignment may be TRBD1 or TRBD2 (5 bases each). CDR1 and CDR2 (germline): DFQATT, SNEGSKA (reference sequence). The CDR3 extends over 14 amino acids. V was clipped by 5 bases and J by 0 bases, with 13 bases between them. In DNA, the CDR3 is TGCAGTGCTGTTCAACAGGACTACCAAGAGACCCAGTACTTC. Translation gives CSAVQQDYQETQYF.

The rearrangement links TRBV9 to TRBJ1-2, with D uncertain. Germline V gene lookup returns CDR1 SGDLS and CDR2 YYNGEE. V dropped 2 bases and J dropped 5 bases, with 7 bases sitting between them. CDR3 length equals 12 residues. CDR3 sequence (DNA): TGTGCCAGCAGCGTGGGCCGGTATGGCTACACCTTC. Translated: CASSVGRYGYTF.

V and J are TRBV4-3 and TRBJ1-5, with unresolved D. Germline V gene data show CDR1 as LGHNA and CDR2 as YSLEER. Deletions cut 0 bases from V and 2 bases from J, with 8 bases between. This CDR3 is 15 amino acids long. The CDR3 DNA reads as TGCGCCAGCAGCCAAGAGCCCCGGGGCAATCAGCCCCAGCATTTT. Translation: CASSQEPRGNQPQHF.

The chain uses TRBV14 and TRBJ1-4; the D is unclear. The CDR3 is 20 residues long. The V gene lost 1 base and the J gene lost 0 bases, with 21 bases spanning the gap. Germline CDR1 SGHDN, CDR2 FVKESK. Here the CDR3 reads CASSQGYFLDGVATNEKLFF. The CDR3 DNA reads TGTGCCAGCAGCCAAGGATATTTCTTGGACGGAGTTGCAACTAATGAAAAACTGTTTTTT.

This clonotype has only a few counts. The chain links TRBV25-1 to TRBJ1-1; D unresolved. This CDR3 is 18 amino acids long. Germline CDR1 MGHDK, CDR2 SYGVNS. V was cut by 3 bases and J by 0 bases, with 20 bases left in between. DNA of the CDR3: TGTGCCAGCAGTGATAATGTACGGGGTCACGGGATGAACACTGAAGCTTTCTTT. This sequence encodes CASSDNVRGHGMNTEAFF.

This clonotype was seen a handful of times. This could be a read error, since a much larger clone is one nucleotide away. The CDR3 does not end in the conserved phenylalanine or tryptophan, so this is likely a read error. The V call is TRBV20-1, the J call TRBJ2-7, with 9 bases aligning to TRBD2. This CDR3 spans 17 amino acids. Trimming at V came to 0 bases and at J to 0 bases, leaving 9 bases not matched to a gene. Germline V CDR1 and CDR2: DFQATT, SNEGSKA (reference sequence). The CDR3 loop is CSARDRLLAGGSYEQYL. The CDR3 nucleotides are TGCAGTGCTAGAGATCGATTACTAGCGGGTGGCTCCTACGAGCAGTACCTC.

This chain joins TRBV20-1 and TRBJ2-4; 11 bases align to TRBD2. The V gene's germline CDR1 is DFQATT and CDR2 SNEGSKA (reference sequence). This CDR3 has 17 amino acids. V was pared by 1 base and J by 3 bases, with 8 bases of the junction left unmatched. Here the CDR3 reads CSARAQLLAGVKNIQYF. The CDR3 region has the DNA TGCAGTGCTAGAGCCCAGTTACTAGCGGGAGTCAAAAACATTCAGTACTTC.

This clonotype was recorded at least ten times. This chain links TRBV28 with TRBJ2-2; 14 positions agree with TRBD2. CDR1 and CDR2 (germline): MDHEN, SYDVKM. The J segment lost 4 bases and the V segment lost 5 bases, leaving 12 bases of the junction unmatched. The CDR3 is made up of 19 amino acids. The CDR3 DNA is TGTGCCAGCAGTAGACCGGGACTAGCGGGAGTGTCGGGCACCGGGGAGCTGTTTTTT. As protein: CASSRPGLAGVSGTGELFF.

This chain joins TRBV28 and TRBJ2-1, with 15 bases lining up with TRBD2. The CDR3 totals 16 residues. Germline V CDR1 and CDR2: MDHEN, SYDVKM. After removal of 3 bases from V and 9 bases from J, the junction contained 6 bases not matched to a gene. As DNA, the CDR3 is TGTGCCAGCAGTTTTTTCAGGACTAGCGGGAGGGGTGAGCAGTTCTTC. It codes for CASSFFRTSGRGEQFF.

V usage is TRBV28 and J usage is TRBJ2-2; 16 positions agree with TRBD2. Trimming took 3 bases from V and 1 from J; bases not matched to a gene: 5. CDR1 MDHEN and CDR2 SYDVKM come from the germline V gene. The CDR3 is 19 amino acids. CDR3 nucleotide sequence: TGTGCCAGCAGTTTCTTCGGGACTAGCGGGAGGGTGAACACCGGGGAGCTGTTTTTT. Encoded protein: CASSFFGTSGRVNTGELFF.

On this clonotype: This clone may be a read error of a much larger clone one base away. The V call is TRBV11-2, the J call TRBJ2-1; perhaps TRBD2 as D (6 bases). The CDR3 contains 16 residues. The germline gives CDR1 SGHAT, CDR2 FQNNGV. CDR3 sequence reads: CASSPYLATAYKEQFF. The CDR3 DNA sequence: TGTGCCAGCAGCCCATACCTAGCGACCGCCTACAAAGAGCAGTTCTTC.

The J gene is TRBJ1-4, the V gene TRBV6-1, with a weak D call TRBD1 (5 bases). Germline V CDR1 and CDR2: MNHNS, SASEGT. V was cut by 7 bases and J by 5 bases, with 23 bases left in between. The length of the CDR3 is 17 residues. CDR3 in amino acids: CASTPPGSLSGNEKLFF. CDR3 nucleotides: TGTGCCAGCACTCCCCCGGGATCCCTCTCAGGGAATGAAAAACTGTTTTTT.

The chain couples TRBV5-4 to TRBJ2-2, with D hard to call. V lost 3 bases, J lost 4 bases, and 10 bases lay in between. The CDR3 is 14 residues long. Germline CDR1 and CDR2: SGHNT and YYREEE (reference sequence). The CDR3 reads CASSSPDSTGELFF. CDR3 coding DNA: TGTGCCAGCAGCTCCCCCGATAGCACCGGGGAGCTGTTTTTT.

The V call is TRBV12-5, the J call TRBJ2-1, with D unclear. CDR1 is LGHNT, CDR2 FRNRAP, per germline. CDR3 size: 14 residues. Trimming shortened V by 7 bases and J by 0 bases, and 10 bases separated the two germline ends. CDR3 sequence reads: CASVPRSSYNEQFF. Written as DNA, the CDR3 is TGTGCTAGTGTCCCTAGGAGCTCCTACAATGAGCAGTTCTTC.

In its sample, this clonotype was seen a few times. This chain joins TRBV7-2 and TRBJ2-5, with 9 bases identical to TRBD2. V trimming: 7 bases; J trimming: 5 bases; junction bases outside the gene matches: 11. Germline values: CDR1 SGHTA, CDR2 FQGNSA. The length of the CDR3 is 15 residues. CDR3 DNA sequence: TGTGCCAGCAACATAGCGGGAGTGGCACCGGAGACCCAGTACTTC. This codes for CASNIAGVAPETQYF.

This clonotype was found many times. The chain carries TRBV2 and TRBJ1-1; 9 nucleotides agree with TRBD1. Trimming at V came to 6 bases and at J to 7 bases, leaving 9 bases not matched to a gene. The CDR3 sequence is 14 residues long. Germline-derived CDR1 and CDR2 are SNHLY and FYNNEI. This CDR3 is CASRAATGGVEAFF. CDR3 coding DNA: TGTGCCAGCAGGGCAGCTACAGGGGGCGTTGAAGCTTTCTTT.

The chain carries TRBV12-3 or TRBV12-4 and TRBJ2-1, with a weak D call TRBD2 (6 bases). The V and J ends lost 6 bases and 8 bases respectively, with 17 bases between them. The CDR3 length is 14 residues. CDR3 sequence (DNA): TGTGCCAGCAGCCATCTCGGAGGGGTACATGAGCAGTTCTTC. This encodes CASSHLGGVHEQFF.

This clonotype was found once. A much larger clone differs by one base, so this may be a read error. This rearrangement joins TRBV11-3 to TRBJ2-5; possibly TRBD2 for D (5 bases). CDR1 and CDR2 from the germline V gene are SGHNT and YENEEA. CDR3 size: 12 residues. Deletions cut 5 bases from V and 7 bases from J, with 11 bases between. The CDR3 DNA sequence: TGTGCCAGCAGCGAGTACGGAGGGACCCAGTACTTC. Translated, it gives CASSEYGGTQYF.

This clonotype turned up a few times. The J gene is TRBJ2-5, the V gene TRBV5-1, with 10 bases lining up with TRBD2. V dropped 2 bases and J dropped 5; count of bases not matched to a gene: 9. Germline loops: CDR1 SGHRS, CDR2 YFSETQ. CDR3 length equals 16 residues. CDR3 amino acids: CASSFSASGSGETQYF. The CDR3 coding sequence is TGCGCCAGCAGCTTTTCCGCTAGCGGGAGCGGTGAGACCCAGTACTTC.

This clonotype was seen ten or more times. The gene calls are TRBV20-1 and TRBJ1-5, with a weak D call TRBD1 (5 bases). The CDR3 consists of 15 residues. From germline, CDR1 is DFQATT and CDR2 SNEGSKA (reference sequence). The V end lost 1 base, the J end lost 0 bases, and 10 bases lay between the germline ends. The CDR3 spells CSARAITGSNQPQHF. The CDR3 DNA sequence: TGCAGTGCTAGAGCCATCACAGGTAGCAATCAGCCCCAGCATTTT.